This T cell receptor beta chain comes out of a study of immune evolution from preneoplasia to lung adenocarcinoma. Study details: HLA loss of heterozygosity: 7% AIS, roughly 15% MIA, over 30% ADC, none AAH.

From germline, CDR1 is SGHNT and CDR2 YYREEE (reference sequence). Trimming stripped 1 base from V and 5 bases from J, with 16 bases between. The CDR3 spans 16 residues. Notes on this clone: What it recognizes is unknown.

The data were produced by immunoSEQ multiplex PCR, yet TCRdb's version contains in-frame clones alone and is incomplete. Counted here are over 6,500 clones, roughly four fifths occurring once; the ten biggest clones make up around 2%. The study, taken as a whole, reports: Normal lung had highest clonality; later lesions appeared denser, more diverse. Top clone share appeared to fall from AAH through AIS, MIA, adenocarcinoma.

Nucleic acids came from premalignant or tumor cells enriched by macro-dissection. The sample taken for sequencing was FFPE invasive lung adenocarcinoma tissue. The sequence was collected from a person aged 50 or older with lung adenocarcinoma. The rearrangement links TRBV5-4 to TRBJ2-1; D is undetermined. The CDR3 here is CASSLPRKTTDNEQFF. The CDR3 coding sequence is TGTGCCAGCAGCTTGCCCAGGAAAACTACCGACAATGAGCAGTTCTTC.